These T cell receptor beta chains were read from a single sample in a study of cytomegalovirus exposure and HLA in healthy donors. Sequencing used immunoSEQ multiplex PCR; TCRdb keeps in-frame clones, though not all of them. Across around 76,000 clones, the top ten clones capture roughly 5% of the sample. Sequenced: PBMCs. These receptor sequences come from a man aged 35 to 55 in good health and CMV-seronegative. Both conserved end residues are part of each CDR3. The D gene is left open where the match is weak.

V: TRBV18; D: .; J: TRBJ2-1; CDR3: CASSLSRNEQFF; DNA: TGTGCCAGCTCACTTTCACGGAATGAGCAGTTCTTC
V: TRBV29-1; D: TRBD1; J: TRBJ1-5; CDR3: CSVFYRDRGIQPQHF; DNA: TGCAGCGTTTTTTACCGGGACAGGGGGATTCAGCCCCAGCATTTT
V: TRBV6-6; D: TRBD2; J: TRBJ2-7; CDR3: CASSYSELATYEQYF; DNA: TGTGCCAGCAGTTACTCGGAACTAGCGACCTACGAGCAGTACTTC
V: TRBV5-1; D: .; J: TRBJ2-3; CDR3: CASSQGLTDTQYF; DNA: TGCGCCAGCAGCCAGGGACTCACAGATACGCAGTATTTT
V: TRBV15; D: .; J: TRBJ2-6; CDR3: CATRAPISGANVLTF; DNA: TGTGCCACCAGAGCGCCTATCTCTGGGGCCAACGTCCTGACTTTC
V: TRBV5-5; D: TRBD2; J: TRBJ2-7; CDR3: CASSTSALSYEQYF; DNA: TGTGCCAGCAGCACTAGCGCCTTATCCTACGAGCAGTACTTC
V: TRBV4-2; D: TRBD2; J: TRBJ2-1; CDR3: CASSQDRTSGGAGPYNEQFF; DNA: TGTGCCAGCAGCCAAGATCGGACTAGCGGGGGGGCAGGACCCTACAATGAGCAGTTCTTC
V: TRBV6-5; D: .; J: TRBJ2-5; CDR3: CASSPTGLETQYF; DNA: TGTGCCAGCAGCCCGACAGGTTTAGAGACCCAGTACTTC
V: TRBV5-1; D: .; J: TRBJ1-1; CDR3: CASSPGTLNTEAFF; DNA: TGCGCCAGCAGCCCCGGGACACTGAACACTGAAGCTTTCTTT
V: TRBV7-8; D: .; J: TRBJ1-3; CDR3: CASSLERRSTGNTIYF; DNA: TGTGCCAGCAGCTTAGAGCGAAGGAGTACTGGAAACACCATATATTTT
V: TRBV7-8; D: TRBD2; J: TRBJ2-7; CDR3: CASIPLSGGSSYEQYF; DNA: TGTGCCAGCATTCCCCTTAGCGGGGGAAGCTCCTACGAGCAGTACTTC
V: TRBV18; D: .; J: TRBJ1-1; CDR3: CASSLNWGDTEAFF; DNA: TGTGCCAGCTCACTTAATTGGGGGGACACTGAAGCTTTCTTT
V: TRBV20-1; D: TRBD1; J: TRBJ2-7; CDR3: CSARTDRGQYF; DNA: TGCAGTGCTAGAACGGACAGGGGGCAGTACTTC
V: TRBV30; D: .; J: TRBJ1-4; CDR3: CAWSDLSAGVVEKLFF; DNA: TGTGCCTGGAGTGACCTCTCGGCAGGGGTAGTTGAAAAACTGTTTTTT